This T cell receptor (beta chain) was captured by sequencing in a study of cytomegalovirus exposure and HLA in healthy donors. Study context: About 85 million unique TCRs from HLA-typed donors were held in an early release of data. Notes on the study in general: In an earlier analysis, productive rearrangement rates for most beta V segments clustered near 87% or 30%. Because they were indistinguishable, some V segments, including TRBV6-2 and TRBV6-3, were excluded. Cytomegalovirus status, reportedly, was diagnosed with high specificity and sensitivity by the classifier.

PCR employed 60 Vbeta and 13 Jbeta primers. Data came from immunoSEQ multiplex PCR; TCRdb stores just in-frame clones and leaves some out. The data show around 110,000 clones, around 70% seen once. For this clone: Its antigen is not identified. Germline is not matched at one junction end, which may reflect a read error.

CDR3 length: 17 amino acids. Germline V lookup: CDR1 MNHEY, CDR2 SMNVEV (reference sequence). The receptor was derived from a man aged 25-40 years in good health and CMV-seropositive. The rearrangement uses TRBV27 and TRBJ2-5; 11 positions agree with TRBD1. The material sequenced was PBMCs. The chain's CDR3 is CASSFRDRGSLQEAQYF. CDR3 bases: TGTGCCAGCAGTTTCCGGGACAGGGGGTCGTTGCAAGAGGCCCAGTACTTC.